These 25 T cell receptor beta chains originate from one sample sequenced in a study of blood T cell repertoires in COVID-19. This table comes from immunoSEQ multiplex PCR, and its TCRdb copy is limited to in-frame clones, with some not included. The table includes around 170,000 clones, around 84% detected once. Sequencing input: peripheral blood. These TCRs come from a man aged 25 to 45 with active or convalescent COVID-19.

This chain joins TRBV10-3 and TRBJ1-5; D is unresolved. This CDR3 has 15 amino acids. Trimming took off 0 bases at V and 3 bases at J, with 9 bases between the two ends. In germline, CDR1 is ENHRY, CDR2 SYGVKD. The CDR3 DNA reads TGTGCCATCAGTGAGTCGGGCAGAAACAATCAGCCCCAGCATTTT. It yields the protein CAISESGRNNQPQHF.

J is TRBJ1-5 and V is TRBV5-5, with 7 bases fitting TRBD1. CDR1 is SGHKS and CDR2 is YYEKEE in the germline V gene (reference sequence). V was pared by 1 base and J by 6 bases, with 13 bases of the junction left unmatched. This CDR3 is 17 amino acids long. The CDR3 loop is CASSLSADREVLQPQHF. Here the CDR3 DNA reads TGTGCCAGCAGCTTGAGCGCAGACAGGGAAGTTCTTCAGCCCCAGCATTTT.

The chain employs TRBV7-3 and TRBJ2-2; D might be TRBD1 (6 bases). The ends were cut back, 5 bases at V and 0 bases at J, with 10 bases in the middle. This CDR3 is built from 15 residues. Germline assignment: CDR1 SGHTA and CDR2 FQGTGA. The CDR3 is CASSPDSANTGELFF. The CDR3 region has the DNA TGTGCCAGCAGCCCGGACAGCGCGAACACCGGGGAGCTGTTTTTT.

This chain links TRBV6-1 with TRBJ2-7, with 8 bases matching TRBD1. The CDR3 length is 19 residues. From germline, CDR1 is MNHNS and CDR2 SASEGT. The junction had 18 bases not matched to a gene; V was cut back by 2 bases and J by 3 bases. As DNA, the CDR3 is TGTGCCAGCAGTGAATTATCCGTTTTTGGACAGGGCTACAACTACGAGCAGTACGTC. This codes for CASSELSVFGQGYNYEQYV.

The chain combines TRBV5-1 with TRBJ2-5, with 9 bases identical to TRBD1. CDR3 size: 17 residues. Germline trimming cut 4 bases from V and 5 bases from J; bases unmatched to any gene: 15. Germline V gene sequence: CDR1 SGHRS, CDR2 YFSETQ. The CDR3 sequence: CASSPGGTGGAGETQYF. The CDR3 coding sequence is TGCGCCAGCAGCCCAGGGGGTACAGGGGGCGCGGGGGAGACCCAGTACTTC.

This clone has just one count. The chain carries TRBV7-2 and TRBJ2-7, with 11 bases identical to TRBD1. The CDR3 length is 14 residues. The trim removed 7 bases at V and 5 bases at J, leaving 7 bases unmatched. Germline V CDR1 and CDR2: SGHTA, FQGNSA. The CDR3 here is CASNGQGAGHEQYF. The CDR3 nucleotides read TGTGCCAGCAATGGACAGGGGGCCGGCCACGAGCAGTACTTC.

The rearrangement links TRBV5-5 to TRBJ2-5; 12 bases align to TRBD2. J gave up 4 bases and V 0 bases, and 4 bases lay outside the gene matches. The CDR3 runs 16 residues. Germline lookup yields CDR1 SGHKS and CDR2 YYEKEE (reference sequence). This CDR3 is CASSLELAGGRETQYF. The CDR3 coding sequence is TGTGCCAGCAGCTTGGAGCTAGCGGGAGGGCGAGAGACCCAGTACTTC.

The V gene is TRBV5-6, the J gene TRBJ1-5; D is unresolved. The V gene's germline CDR1 is SGHDT and CDR2 YYEEEE. The CDR3 is 16 amino acids. The V end lost 0 bases, the J end lost 4 bases, and 14 bases lay between the germline ends. In DNA, the CDR3 is TGTGCCAGCAGCTTGGCTAGTAGCAGTGGAAATCAGCCCCAGCATTTT. Translating gives CASSLASSSGNQPQHF.

The rearrangement links TRBV18 to TRBJ1-1; the match to TRBD1 covers 11 bases. The CDR3 runs to 15 residues. Per the germline V gene, CDR1 is KGHSH and CDR2 is LQKENI. Unmatched junction bases numbered 6, after V lost 4 bases and J lost 5 bases. The CDR3 DNA reads as TGTGCCAGCTCACGGTCGGGACAGGGGGGAACTGAAGCTTTCTTT. It codes for CASSRSGQGGTEAFF.

J is TRBJ1-4 and V is TRBV19, with D maybe TRBD1 (6 bases). This CDR3 region has 16 residues. Germline V gene lookup returns CDR1 LNHDA and CDR2 SQIVND (reference sequence). Trimming pared 10 bases from V and 0 bases from J, leaving 18 bases between. The CDR3 loop is CATTSWGGPTNEKLFF. As DNA, the CDR3 is TGTGCCACCACAAGCTGGGGGGGCCCAACTAATGAAAAACTGTTTTTT. The variable domain in full, with the rest retrieved from reference TRBV19 and TRBJ1-4, is DGGITQSPKYLFRKEGQNVTLSCEQNLNHDAMYWYRQDPGQGLRLIYYSQIVNDFQKGDIAEGYSVSREKKESFPLTVTSAQKNPTAFYLCATTSWGGPTNEKLFFGSGTQLSVL.

The gene calls are TRBV5-1 and TRBJ2-6, with D possibly matching TRBD2 (6 bases). The germline CDR1 and CDR2 sequences are SGHRS and YFSETQ. V was trimmed by 0 bases and J by 2 bases, leaving 15 bases between them. The CDR3 loop spans 18 amino acids. In DNA form, the CDR3 reads TGCGCCAGCAGCTTGGAGTTAGGGCGCGGGGCTGGGGCCAACGTCCTGACTTTC. Amino acids: CASSLELGRGAGANVLTF.

This clone was seen a few times. This rearrangement joins TRBV7-9 to TRBJ2-2; TRBD2 agrees at 7 bases. Germline values: CDR1 SEHNR, CDR2 FQNEAQ (reference sequence). The CDR3 is 14 amino acids. With V trimmed by 6 bases and J by 5 bases, 6 bases remained unmatched. The CDR3 loop is CASREPGGTGELFF. The CDR3 coding sequence is TGTGCCAGCAGAGAGCCGGGGGGTACCGGGGAGCTGTTTTTT.

This clone was picked up a small number of times. The gene calls are TRBV19 and TRBJ2-5; 7 bases are a match to TRBD2. The length of the CDR3 is 16 residues. V dropped 2 bases and J dropped 1; count of bases not matched to a gene: 7. Germline V lookup: CDR1 LNHDA, CDR2 SQIVND (reference sequence). Here the CDR3 DNA reads TGTGCCAGTAGTATAAACGGGAGGTCGGCCCAAGAGACCCAGTACTTC. This codes for CASSINGRSAQETQYF.

The J gene is TRBJ2-7, the V gene TRBV4-3, with D possibly matching TRBD1 (5 bases). V was shortened by 1 base and J by 5 bases, with 18 bases between the two germline ends. CDR1 and CDR2 from the germline V gene are LGHNA and YSLEER. CDR3 length: 16 amino acids. CDR3 bases: TGCGCCAGCAGCCAAGTCGCCGGCCAGGGCACCCACGAGCAGTACTTC. The encoded protein is CASSQVAGQGTHEQYF.

The V and J genes are TRBV18 and TRBJ1-1; no firm D call. Trimming took 3 bases from V and 5 from J, leaving 10 bases between them. Germline CDR1 is KGHSH and CDR2 is LQKENI. This CDR3 has 13 amino acids. The CDR3 protein is CASSPSGNTEAFF. In DNA, the CDR3 is TGTGCCAGCTCACCGTCGGGGAATACTGAAGCTTTCTTT.

This chain's CDR3 is CASSPGLGQGHGYTF. The DNA for the CDR3 is TGTGCCAGCAGTCCCGGCCTGGGACAGGGGCATGGCTACACCTTC. V and J are TRBV6-5 and TRBJ1-2; 10 nucleotides agree with TRBD1. Germline CDR1 is MNHEY and CDR2 is SVGAGI. The CDR3 has 15 amino acids. The V gene end was trimmed by 5 bases and the J gene end by 6 bases; junction bases not matched to a gene: 9.

The chain combines TRBV5-1 with TRBJ1-1; TRBD1 agrees at 8 bases. The CDR3 spans 15 residues. With 2 bases clipped from V and 1 base from J, the junction kept 4 bases outside the gene matches. Germline V gene data show CDR1 as SGHRS and CDR2 as YFSETQ. The CDR3 region has the DNA TGCGCCAGCAGCTTTCAGGGGGCGAAGAACACTGAAGCTTTCTTT. Protein sequence: CASSFQGAKNTEAFF. Full variable domain (missing parts from reference TRBV5-1 and TRBJ1-1): KAGVTQTPRYLIKTRGQQVTLSCSPISGHRSVSWYQQTPGQGLQFLFEYFSETQRNKGNFPGRFSGRQFSNSRSEMNVSTLELGDSALYLCASSFQGAKNTEAFFGQGTRLTVV.

V usage is TRBV29-1 and J usage is TRBJ2-7, with D unresolved. This CDR3 contains 12 residues. Germline CDR1 and CDR2: SQVTM and ANQGSEA. V lost 3 bases and J 3 bases, leaving 9 bases between the germline ends. CDR3 amino acids: CSVEGKLYEQYF. CDR3 nucleotide sequence: TGCAGCGTTGAGGGCAAGCTCTACGAGCAGTACTTC.

The chain carries TRBV9 and TRBJ2-3; the match to TRBD1 covers 8 bases. CDR1 and CDR2 (germline): SGDLS, YYNGEE. The CDR3 extends over 15 amino acids. Unmatched junction bases numbered 3, after V lost 1 base and J lost 2 bases. The CDR3 DNA sequence: TGTGCCAGCAGCGTACTACAGGGGGTCACAGATACGCAGTATTTT. It specifies CASSVLQGVTDTQYF.

The V gene is TRBV6-5, the J gene TRBJ2-1; 11 nucleotides agree with TRBD2. The germline V gene has CDR1 MNHEY and CDR2 SVGAGI. The trim removed 6 bases at V and 10 bases at J, leaving 8 bases unmatched. This CDR3 is built from 14 residues. DNA of the CDR3: TGTGCCAGCAGGGGACTAGCGGCCTTGGGGGAGCAGTTCTTC. Translation: CASRGLAALGEQFF.

The chain uses TRBV19 and TRBJ2-7, with D possibly being TRBD2 (6 bases). CDR3 size: 12 residues. Germline lookup yields CDR1 LNHDA and CDR2 SQIVND (reference sequence). Trimming left V 3 bases short and J 3 bases short, with 6 bases between. The CDR3 sequence is CASSIGGYEQYF. CDR3 DNA: TGTGCCAGTAGTATCGGGGGCTACGAGCAGTACTTC.

This chain joins TRBV14 and TRBJ2-2; 11 bases line up with TRBD2. Germline lookup yields CDR1 SGHDN and CDR2 FVKESK. Unmatched junction bases numbered 2, after V lost 4 bases and J lost 1 base. The CDR3 extends over 16 amino acids. This chain's CDR3 is CASSLLAGGNTGELFF. DNA of the CDR3: TGTGCCAGCAGCCTTCTAGCGGGGGGGAACACCGGGGAGCTGTTTTTT.

This chain joins TRBV25-1 and TRBJ1-1; perhaps TRBD1 as D (5 bases). Trimming pared 4 bases from V and 7 bases from J, leaving 13 bases between. The CDR3 runs to 13 residues. The germline V gene has CDR1 MGHDK and CDR2 SYGVNS. In DNA form, the CDR3 reads TGTGCCAGCAGTGCTGAGGGGCGGGGTGAAGCTTTCTTT. The encoded protein is CASSAEGRGEAFF.

The chain has TRBV4-1 and TRBJ2-1, with TRBD1 matching over 9 bases. The CDR3 extends over 14 amino acids. Germline V gene data show CDR1 as MGHRA and CDR2 as YSYEKL. Unmatched junction bases numbered 3, after V lost 2 bases and J lost 7 bases. The CDR3 sequence is CASSQRDRVNEQFF. The CDR3 nucleotides are TGCGCCAGCAGCCAAAGGGACAGGGTGAATGAGCAGTTCTTC.

The CDR3 DNA reads TGTGCCAGCAGTTTTAGGCTAGCCCCCACAGATACGCAGTATTTT. It translates to CASSFRLAPTDTQYF. The V call is TRBV27, the J call TRBJ2-3; D possibly corresponds to TRBD2 (5 bases). Germline V gene sequence: CDR1 MNHEY, CDR2 SMNVEV (reference sequence). Trimming removed 3 bases at V and 2 bases at J, with 12 bases between. This CDR3 is built from 15 residues.